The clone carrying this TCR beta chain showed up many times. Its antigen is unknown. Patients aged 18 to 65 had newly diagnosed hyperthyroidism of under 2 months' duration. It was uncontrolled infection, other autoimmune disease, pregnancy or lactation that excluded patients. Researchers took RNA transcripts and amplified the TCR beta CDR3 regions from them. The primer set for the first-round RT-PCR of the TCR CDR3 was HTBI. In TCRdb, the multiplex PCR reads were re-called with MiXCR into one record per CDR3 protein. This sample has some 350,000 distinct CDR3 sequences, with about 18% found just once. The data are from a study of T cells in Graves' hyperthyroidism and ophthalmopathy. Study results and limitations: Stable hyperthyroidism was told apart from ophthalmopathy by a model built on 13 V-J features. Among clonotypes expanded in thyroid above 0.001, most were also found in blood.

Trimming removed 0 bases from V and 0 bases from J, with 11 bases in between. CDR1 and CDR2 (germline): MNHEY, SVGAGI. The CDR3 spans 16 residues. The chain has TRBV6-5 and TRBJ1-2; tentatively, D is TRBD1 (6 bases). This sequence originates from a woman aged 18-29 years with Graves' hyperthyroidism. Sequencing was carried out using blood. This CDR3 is CASSYSRGDTNYGYTF. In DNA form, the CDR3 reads TGTGCCAGCAGTTACTCTCGAGGGGACACTAACTATGGCTACACCTTC.